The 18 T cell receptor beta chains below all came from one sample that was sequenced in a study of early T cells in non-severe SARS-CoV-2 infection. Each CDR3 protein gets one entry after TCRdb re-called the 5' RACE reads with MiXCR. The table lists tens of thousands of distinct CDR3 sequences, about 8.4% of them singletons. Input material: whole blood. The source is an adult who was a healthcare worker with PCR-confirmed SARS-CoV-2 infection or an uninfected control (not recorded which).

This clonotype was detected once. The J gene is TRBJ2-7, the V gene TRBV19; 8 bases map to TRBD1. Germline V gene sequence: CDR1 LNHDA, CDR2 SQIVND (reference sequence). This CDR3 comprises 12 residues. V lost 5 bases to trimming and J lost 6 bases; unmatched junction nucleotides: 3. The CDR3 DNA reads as TGTGCCAGTAGTCAGGGGGCTATCGAGCAGTACTTC. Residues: CASSQGAIEQYF.

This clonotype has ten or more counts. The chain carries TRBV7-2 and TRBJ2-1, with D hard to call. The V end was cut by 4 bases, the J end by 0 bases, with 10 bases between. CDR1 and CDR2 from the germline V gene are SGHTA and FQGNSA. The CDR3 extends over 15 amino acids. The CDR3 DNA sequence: TGTGCCAGCAGCTCTTTCTCCGGCTCCTACAATGAGCAGTTCTTC. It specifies CASSSFSGSYNEQFF. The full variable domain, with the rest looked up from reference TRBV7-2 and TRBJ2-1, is GAGVSQSPSNKVTEKGKDVELRCDPISGHTALYWYRQSLGQGLEFLIYFQGNSAPDKSGLPSDRFSAERTGGSVSTLTIQRTQQEDSAVYLCASSSFSGSYNEQFFGPGTRLTVL.

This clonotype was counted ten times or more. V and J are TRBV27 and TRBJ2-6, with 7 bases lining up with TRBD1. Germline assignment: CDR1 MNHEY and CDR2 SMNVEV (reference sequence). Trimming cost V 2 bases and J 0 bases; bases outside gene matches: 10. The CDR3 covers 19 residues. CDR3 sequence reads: CASSLIPDRARSGANVLTF. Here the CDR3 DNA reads TGTGCCAGCAGTTTAATCCCTGACAGGGCCCGCTCTGGGGCCAACGTCCTGACTTTC.

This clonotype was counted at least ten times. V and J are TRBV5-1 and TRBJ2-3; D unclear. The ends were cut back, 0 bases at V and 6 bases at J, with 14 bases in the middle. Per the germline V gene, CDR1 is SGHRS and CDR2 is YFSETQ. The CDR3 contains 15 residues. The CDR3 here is CASSLEGSPSDTQYF. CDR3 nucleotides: TGCGCCAGCAGCTTGGAGGGTAGCCCCTCTGATACGCAGTATTTT. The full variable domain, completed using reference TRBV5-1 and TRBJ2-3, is KAGVTQTPRYLIKTRGQQVTLSCSPISGHRSVSWYQQTPGQGLQFLFEYFSETQRNKGNFPGRFSGRQFSNSRSEMNVSTLELGDSALYLCASSLEGSPSDTQYFGPGTRLTVL.

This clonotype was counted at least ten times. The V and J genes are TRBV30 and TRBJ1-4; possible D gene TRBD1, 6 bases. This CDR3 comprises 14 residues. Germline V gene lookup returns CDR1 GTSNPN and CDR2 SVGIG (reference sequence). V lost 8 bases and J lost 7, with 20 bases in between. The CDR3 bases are TGTGCCGGGTCCCCGGGGGGCGCGAGTGAAAAACTGTTTTTT. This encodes CAGSPGGASEKLFF. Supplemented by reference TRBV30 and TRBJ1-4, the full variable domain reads SQTIHQWPATLVQPVGSPLSLECTVEGTSNPNLYWYRQAAGRGLQLLFYSVGIGQISSEVPQNLSASRPQDRQFILSSKKLLLSDSGFYLCAGSPGGASEKLFFGSGTQLSVL.

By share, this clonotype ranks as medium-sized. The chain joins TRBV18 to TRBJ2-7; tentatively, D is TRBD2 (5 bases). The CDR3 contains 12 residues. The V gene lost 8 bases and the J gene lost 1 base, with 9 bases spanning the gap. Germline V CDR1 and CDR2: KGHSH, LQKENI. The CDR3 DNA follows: TGTGCCAGCAGCCCGGGGTCCTACGAGCAGTACTTC. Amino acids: CASSPGSYEQYF.

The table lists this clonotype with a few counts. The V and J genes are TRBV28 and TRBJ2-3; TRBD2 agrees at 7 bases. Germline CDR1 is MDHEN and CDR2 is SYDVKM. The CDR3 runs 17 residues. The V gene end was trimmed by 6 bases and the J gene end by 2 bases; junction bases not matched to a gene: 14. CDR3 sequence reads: CASRLGLGGRSTDTQYF. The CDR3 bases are TGTGCCAGCAGACTCGGGCTAGGCGGGAGATCCACAGATACGCAGTATTTT.

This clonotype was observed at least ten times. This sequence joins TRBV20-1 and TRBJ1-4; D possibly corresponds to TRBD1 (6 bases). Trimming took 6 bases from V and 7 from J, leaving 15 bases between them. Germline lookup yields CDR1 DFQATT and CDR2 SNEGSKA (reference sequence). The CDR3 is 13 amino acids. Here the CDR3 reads CSATAGTFEKLFF. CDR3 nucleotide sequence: TGCAGTGCCACCGCCGGGACATTTGAAAAACTGTTTTTT.

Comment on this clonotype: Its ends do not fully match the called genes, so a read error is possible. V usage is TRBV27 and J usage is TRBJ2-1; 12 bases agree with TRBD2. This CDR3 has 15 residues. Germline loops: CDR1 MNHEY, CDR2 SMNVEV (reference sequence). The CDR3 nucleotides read TGTGCCAGCAGTCCAAGGACTAGCGGGACGTATGAGCAGTTCTTT. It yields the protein CASSPRTSGTYEQFF.

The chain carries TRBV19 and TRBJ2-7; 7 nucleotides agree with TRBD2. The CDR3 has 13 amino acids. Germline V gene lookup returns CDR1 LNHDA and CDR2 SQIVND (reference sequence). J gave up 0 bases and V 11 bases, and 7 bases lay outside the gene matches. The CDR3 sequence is CASGGPSSYEQYF. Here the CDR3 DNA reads TGTGCCTCGGGAGGCCCGAGCTCCTACGAGCAGTACTTC.

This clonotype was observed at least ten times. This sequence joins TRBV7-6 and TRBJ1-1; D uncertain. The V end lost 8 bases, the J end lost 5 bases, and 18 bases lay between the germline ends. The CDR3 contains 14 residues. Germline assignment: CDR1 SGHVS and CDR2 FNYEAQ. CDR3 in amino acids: CASPIPGRWTEAFF. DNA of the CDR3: TGTGCCAGCCCCATCCCGGGCCGGTGGACTGAAGCTTTCTTT.

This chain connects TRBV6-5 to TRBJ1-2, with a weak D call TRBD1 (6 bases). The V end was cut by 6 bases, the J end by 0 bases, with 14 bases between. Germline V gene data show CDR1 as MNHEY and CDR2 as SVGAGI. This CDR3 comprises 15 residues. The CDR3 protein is CASSFLQGSNYGYTF. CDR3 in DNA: TGTGCCAGCAGCTTCCTACAGGGTTCTAACTATGGCTACACCTTC.

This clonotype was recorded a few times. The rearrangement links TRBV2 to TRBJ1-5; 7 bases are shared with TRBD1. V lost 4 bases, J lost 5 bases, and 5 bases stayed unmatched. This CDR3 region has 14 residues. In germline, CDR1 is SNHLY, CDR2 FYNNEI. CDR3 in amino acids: CASSGQGGDQPQHF. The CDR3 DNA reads TGTGCCAGCAGTGGACAGGGAGGTGATCAGCCCCAGCATTTT.

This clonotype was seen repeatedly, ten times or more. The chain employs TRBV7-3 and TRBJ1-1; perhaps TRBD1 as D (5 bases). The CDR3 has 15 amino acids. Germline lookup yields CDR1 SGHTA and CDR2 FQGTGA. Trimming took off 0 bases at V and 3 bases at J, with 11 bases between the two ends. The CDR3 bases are TGTGCCAGCAGCTTAACTCCTTTAGGGGACACTGAAGCTTTCTTT. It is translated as CASSLTPLGDTEAFF.

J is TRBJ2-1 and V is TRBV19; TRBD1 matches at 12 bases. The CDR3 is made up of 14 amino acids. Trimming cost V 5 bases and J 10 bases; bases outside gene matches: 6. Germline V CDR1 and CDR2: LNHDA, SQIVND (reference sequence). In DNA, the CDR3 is TGTGCCAGTAGTTCGGGACAGGGGGCACTCGAGCAGTTCTTC. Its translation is CASSSGQGALEQFF. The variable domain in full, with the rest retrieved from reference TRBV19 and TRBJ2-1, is DGGITQSPKYLFRKEGQNVTLSCEQNLNHDAMYWYRQDPGQGLRLIYYSQIVNDFQKGDIAEGYSVSREKKESFPLTVTSAQKNPTAFYLCASSSGQGALEQFFGPGTRLTVL.

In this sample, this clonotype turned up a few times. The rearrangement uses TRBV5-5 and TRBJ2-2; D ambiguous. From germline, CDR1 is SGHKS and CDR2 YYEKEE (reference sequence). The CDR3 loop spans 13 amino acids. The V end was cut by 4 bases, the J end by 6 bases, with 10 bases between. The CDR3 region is CASSLLASGELFF. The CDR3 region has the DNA TGTGCCAGCAGCCTTCTGGCATCCGGGGAGCTGTTTTTT.

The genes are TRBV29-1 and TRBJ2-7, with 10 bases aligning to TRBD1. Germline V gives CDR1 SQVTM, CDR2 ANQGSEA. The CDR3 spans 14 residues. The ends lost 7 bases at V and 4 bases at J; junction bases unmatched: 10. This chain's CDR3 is CSARLGDRGYEQYF. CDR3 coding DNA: TGCAGCGCCCGATTGGGGGACAGGGGTTACGAGCAGTACTTC.

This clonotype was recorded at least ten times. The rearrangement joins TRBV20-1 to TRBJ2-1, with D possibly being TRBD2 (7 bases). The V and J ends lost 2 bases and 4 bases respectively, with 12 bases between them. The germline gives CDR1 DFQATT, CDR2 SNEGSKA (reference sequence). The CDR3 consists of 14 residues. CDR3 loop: CSARPGGRYNEQFF. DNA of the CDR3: TGCAGTGCTAGACCGGGGGGCAGGTACAATGAGCAGTTCTTC.